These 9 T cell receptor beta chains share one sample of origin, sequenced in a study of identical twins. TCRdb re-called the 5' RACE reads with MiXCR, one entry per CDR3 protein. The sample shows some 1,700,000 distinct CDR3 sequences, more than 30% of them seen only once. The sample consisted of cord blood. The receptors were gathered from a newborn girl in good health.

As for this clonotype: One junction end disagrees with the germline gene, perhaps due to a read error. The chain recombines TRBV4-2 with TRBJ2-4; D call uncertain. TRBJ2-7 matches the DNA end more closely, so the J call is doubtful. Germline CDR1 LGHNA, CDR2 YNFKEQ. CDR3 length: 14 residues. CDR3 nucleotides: TGTGCCAACAGCCATGAGGCGGAACTTTACGAGCAGTACTTC. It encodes CANSHEAELYEQYF.

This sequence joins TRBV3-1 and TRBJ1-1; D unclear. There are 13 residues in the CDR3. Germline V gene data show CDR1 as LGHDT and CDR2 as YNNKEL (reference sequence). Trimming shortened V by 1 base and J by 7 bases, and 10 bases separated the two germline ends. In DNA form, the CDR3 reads TGTGCCAGCAGCCAAGCCGGGCGCGGTGAAGCTTTCTTT. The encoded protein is CASSQAGRGEAFF.

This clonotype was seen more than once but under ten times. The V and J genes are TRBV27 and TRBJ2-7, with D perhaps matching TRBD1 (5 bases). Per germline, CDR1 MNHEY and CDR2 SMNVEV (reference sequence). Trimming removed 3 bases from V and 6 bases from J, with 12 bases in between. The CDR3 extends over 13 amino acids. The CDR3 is CASSLGRAGEQYF. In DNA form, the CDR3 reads TGTGCCAGCAGTTTGGGCAGGGCTGGCGAGCAGTACTTC.

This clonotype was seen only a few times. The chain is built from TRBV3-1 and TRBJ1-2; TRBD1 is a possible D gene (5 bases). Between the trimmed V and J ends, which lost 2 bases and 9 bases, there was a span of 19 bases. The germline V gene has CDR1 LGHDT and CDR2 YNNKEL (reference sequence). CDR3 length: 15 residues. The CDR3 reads CASSQPDALQGSYTF. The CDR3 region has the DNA TGTGCCAGCAGCCAACCCGACGCATTGCAGGGAAGCTACACCTTC. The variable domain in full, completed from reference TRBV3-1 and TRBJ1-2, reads DTAVSQTPKYLVTQMGNDKSIKCEQNLGHDTMYWYKQDSKKFLKIMFSYNNKELIINETVPNRFSPKSPDKAHLNLHINSLELGDSAVYFCASSQPDALQGSYTFGSGTRLTVV.

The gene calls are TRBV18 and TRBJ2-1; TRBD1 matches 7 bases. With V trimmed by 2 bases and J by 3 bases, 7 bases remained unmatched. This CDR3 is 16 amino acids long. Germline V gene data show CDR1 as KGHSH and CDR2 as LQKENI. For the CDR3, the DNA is TGTGCCAGCTCACCAGGGAAGGGGGCGTTCTACAATGAGCAGTTCTTC. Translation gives CASSPGKGAFYNEQFF. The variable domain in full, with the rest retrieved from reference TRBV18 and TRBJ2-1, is NAGVMQNPRHLVRRRGQEARLRCSPMKGHSHVYWYRQLPEEGLKFMVYLQKENIIDESGMPKERFSAEFPKEGPSILRIQQVVRGDSAAYFCASSPGKGAFYNEQFFGPGTRLTVL.

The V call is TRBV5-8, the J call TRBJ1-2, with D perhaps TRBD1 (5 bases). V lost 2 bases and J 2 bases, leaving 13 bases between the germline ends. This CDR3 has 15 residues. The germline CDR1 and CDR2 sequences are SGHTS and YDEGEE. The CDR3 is CASSFSKGPNYGYTF. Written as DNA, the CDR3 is TGTGCCAGCAGCTTCTCCAAGGGGCCCAACTATGGCTACACCTTC. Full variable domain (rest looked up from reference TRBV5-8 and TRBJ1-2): EAGVTQSPTHLIKTRGQQATLRCSPISGHTSVYWYQQALGLGLQFLLWYDEGEERNRGNFPPRFSGRQFPNYSSELNVNALELEDSALYLCASSFSKGPNYGYTFGSGTRLTVV.

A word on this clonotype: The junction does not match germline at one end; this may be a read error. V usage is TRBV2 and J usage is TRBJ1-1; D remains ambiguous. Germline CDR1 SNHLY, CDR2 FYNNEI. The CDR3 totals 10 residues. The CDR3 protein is CTSRSAEAFF. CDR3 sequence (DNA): TGTACCAGCAGGTCGGCTGAAGCTTTCTTT.

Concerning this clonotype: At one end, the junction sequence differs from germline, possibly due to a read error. CDR3 sequence reads: CASSPPGTRRATPYF. In nucleotides, the CDR3 is TGTGCCAGCAGTCCCCCCGGGACTAGGCGTGCTACGCCGTATTTT. This chain uses TRBV12-3 or TRBV12-4 with TRBJ2-3; TRBD2 aligns across 8 bases. The CDR3 spans 15 residues.

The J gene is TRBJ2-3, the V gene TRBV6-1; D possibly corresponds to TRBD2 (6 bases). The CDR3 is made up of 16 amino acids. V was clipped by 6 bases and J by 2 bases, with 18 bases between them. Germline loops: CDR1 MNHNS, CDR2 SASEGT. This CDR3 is CASSQTRDSATDTQYF. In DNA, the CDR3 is TGTGCCAGCAGCCAAACGCGGGACTCTGCCACAGATACGCAGTATTTT.